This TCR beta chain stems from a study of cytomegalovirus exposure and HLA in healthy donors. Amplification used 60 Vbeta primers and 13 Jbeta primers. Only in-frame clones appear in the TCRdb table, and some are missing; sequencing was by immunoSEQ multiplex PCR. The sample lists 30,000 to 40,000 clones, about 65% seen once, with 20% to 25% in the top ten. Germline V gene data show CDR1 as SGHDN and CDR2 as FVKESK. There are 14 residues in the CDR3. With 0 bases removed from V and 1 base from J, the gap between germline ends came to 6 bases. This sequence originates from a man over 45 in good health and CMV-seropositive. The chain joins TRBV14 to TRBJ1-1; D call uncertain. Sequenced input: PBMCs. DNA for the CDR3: TGTGCCAGCAGCCAAGAGGAGGGGAACACTGAAGCTTTCTTT. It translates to CASSQEEGNTEAFF.